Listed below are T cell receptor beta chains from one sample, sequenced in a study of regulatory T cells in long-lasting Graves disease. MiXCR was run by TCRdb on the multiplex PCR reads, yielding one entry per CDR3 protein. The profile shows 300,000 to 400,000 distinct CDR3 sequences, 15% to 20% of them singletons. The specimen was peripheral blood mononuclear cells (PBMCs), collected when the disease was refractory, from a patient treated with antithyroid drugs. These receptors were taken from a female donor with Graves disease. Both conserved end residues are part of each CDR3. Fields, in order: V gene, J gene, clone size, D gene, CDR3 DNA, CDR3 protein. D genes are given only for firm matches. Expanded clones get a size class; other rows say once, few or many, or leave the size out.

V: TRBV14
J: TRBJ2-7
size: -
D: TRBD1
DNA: TGTGCCAGCAGTCGACAGGGGGCGAGATACGAGCAGTACTTC
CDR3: CASSRQGARYEQYF

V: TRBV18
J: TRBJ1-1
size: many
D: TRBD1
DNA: TGTGCCAGCAGCCGGACAGGGAGAACTGAAGCTTTCTTT
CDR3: CASSRTGRTEAFF

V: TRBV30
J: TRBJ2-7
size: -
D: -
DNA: TGTGCCTGGAGCCCGGGACCCTGGCACGAGCAGTACTTC
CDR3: CAWSPGPWHEQYF

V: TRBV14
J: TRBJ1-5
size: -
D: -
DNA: TGTGCCAGCAGCCGACAAGGACGCAATCAGCCCCAGCATTTT
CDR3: CASSRQGRNQPQHF

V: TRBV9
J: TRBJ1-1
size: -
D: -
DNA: TGTGCCAGCAGTAGGTTCGATGGCACTGAAGCTTTCTTT
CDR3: CASSRFDGTEAFF

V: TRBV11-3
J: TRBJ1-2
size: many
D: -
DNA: TGTGCCAGCAGCTTAACCTCTAACTATGGCTACACCTTC
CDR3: CASSLTSNYGYTF

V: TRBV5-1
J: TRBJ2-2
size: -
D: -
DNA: TGCGCCAGCAGCTTAATGAGCCTCGCGAACACCGGGGAGCTGTTTTTT
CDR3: CASSLMSLANTGELFF

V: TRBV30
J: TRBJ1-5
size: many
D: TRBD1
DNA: TGTGCCTGGAACCCCGGACAGGGCGGTCGTCAGCCCCAGCATTTT
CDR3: CAWNPGQGGRQPQHF

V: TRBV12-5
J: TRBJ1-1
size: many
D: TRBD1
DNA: TGTGCTACCATGACAGGGGCAAACCCCATGAACACTGAAGCTTTCTTT
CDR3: CATMTGANPMNTEAFF

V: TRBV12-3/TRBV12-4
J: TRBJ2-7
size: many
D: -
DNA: TGTGCCAGCAGTTTAAGGGGGGACTCCTACGAGCAGTACTTC
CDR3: CASSLRGDSYEQYF

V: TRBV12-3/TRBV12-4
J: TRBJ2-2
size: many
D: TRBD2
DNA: TGTGCCAGCAGTTTAACTAGCGGGATAATCAGGGAGCTGTTTTTT
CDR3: CASSLTSGIIRELFF

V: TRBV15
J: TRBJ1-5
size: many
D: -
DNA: TGTGCCACCAGCAGACAGGGGCAACAGCCCCAGCATTTT
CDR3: CATSRQGQQPQHF

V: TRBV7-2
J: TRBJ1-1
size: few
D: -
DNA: TGTGCCAGCAGCCCCGACATGCCCCGGGCTTTCTTT
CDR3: CASSPDMPRAFF

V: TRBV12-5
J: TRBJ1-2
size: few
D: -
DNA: TGTGCTAGCCGCCCTACCGGGGGAGGTGACTACACCTTC
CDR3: CASRPTGGGDYTF

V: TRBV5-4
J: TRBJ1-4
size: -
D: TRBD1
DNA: TGTGCCAGCAGCTTACAGGGGGATTGGAGTGAAAAACTGTTTTTT
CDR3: CASSLQGDWSEKLFF

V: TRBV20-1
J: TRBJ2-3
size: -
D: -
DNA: TGCAGTGCCTACCGGACCCAGGGATACACAGATACGCAGTATTTT
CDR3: CSAYRTQGYTDTQYF

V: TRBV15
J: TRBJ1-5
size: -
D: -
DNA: TGTGCCACCAGCAGAGATTGGCCCAATTATAGCAATCAGCCCCAGCATTTT
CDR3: CATSRDWPNYSNQPQHF

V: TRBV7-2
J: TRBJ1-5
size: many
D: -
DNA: TGTGCCAGCAGGGAAGGGGAGCGCAATCAGCCCCAGCATTTT
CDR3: CASREGERNQPQHF